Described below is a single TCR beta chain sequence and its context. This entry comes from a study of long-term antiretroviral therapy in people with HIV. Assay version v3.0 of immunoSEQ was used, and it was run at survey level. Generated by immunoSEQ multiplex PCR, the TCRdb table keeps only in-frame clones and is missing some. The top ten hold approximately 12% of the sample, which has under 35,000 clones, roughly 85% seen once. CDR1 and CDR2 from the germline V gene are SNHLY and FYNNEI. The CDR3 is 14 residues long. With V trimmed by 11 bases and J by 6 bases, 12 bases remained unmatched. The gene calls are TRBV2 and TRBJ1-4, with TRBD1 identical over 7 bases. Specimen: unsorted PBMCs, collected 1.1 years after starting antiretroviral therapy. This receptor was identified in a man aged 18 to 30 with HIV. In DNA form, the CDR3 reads TGTGCCTCCGAAAGGACAGGTCGTTATGAAAAACTGTTTTTT. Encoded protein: CASERTGRYEKLFF.